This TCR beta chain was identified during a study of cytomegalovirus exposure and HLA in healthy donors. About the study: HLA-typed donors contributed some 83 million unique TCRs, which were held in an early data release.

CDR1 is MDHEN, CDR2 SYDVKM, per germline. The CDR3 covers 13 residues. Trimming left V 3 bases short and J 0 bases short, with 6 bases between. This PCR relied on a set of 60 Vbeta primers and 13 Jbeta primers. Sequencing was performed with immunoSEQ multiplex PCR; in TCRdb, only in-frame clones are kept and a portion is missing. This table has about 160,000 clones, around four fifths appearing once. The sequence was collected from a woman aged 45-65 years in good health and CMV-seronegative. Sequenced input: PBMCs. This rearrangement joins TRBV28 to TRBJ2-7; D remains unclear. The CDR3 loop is CASSLGNSYEQYF. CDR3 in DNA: TGTGCCAGCAGTTTGGGCAACTCCTACGAGCAGTACTTC.